The clone carrying this TCR beta chain was recorded a few times. The target antigen is unknown. The data originate from a study of T cells after yellow fever vaccination. Study-wide background: Low-cell-number fractions were prepared with SMART-Seq v4 Ultra Low Input.

The V end was cut by 3 bases, the J end by 5 bases, with 10 bases between. In germline, CDR1 is MGHRA, CDR2 YSYEKL. There are 13 residues in the CDR3. General study results and limits: Reappearance after the booster was seen for most primary-vaccination clones, at 96% CD4 and 75% to 90% CD8. FACS-sorted repertoires could harbor abundant contaminating bulk-population clonotypes.

TCRdb recomputed calls from the 5' RACE reads with MiXCR, one row per CDR3 protein. The sample lists approximately 120,000 distinct CDR3 sequences; 7.5% to 10% were seen once. The gene calls are TRBV4-1 and TRBJ2-5; tentative D call: TRBD2 (6 bases). The sample consisted of CD8+ T cells sorted from PBMCs, taken on the day of the yellow fever booster vaccination. The clonotype was recovered from a man in his late teens or twenties who received the YFV17D yellow fever vaccine. The CDR3 DNA reads as TGCGCCAGCAGCCAGGAGGGGATGGAGACCCAGTACTTC. Protein sequence: CASSQEGMETQYF.